These 26 T cell receptor beta chains were sequenced from one sample in a study of blood T cells in healthy people across ages. Sample-barcoded 5' priming and a J-beta primer mix drove a second PCR of about 7 to 12 cycles. TCRdb passed the 5' RACE reads through MiXCR, listing each CDR3 protein once. The sample has around 900,000 distinct CDR3 sequences, 25% to 30% seen once. Sequenced: blood. These receptor sequences come from an elderly woman in good health.

This clonotype was picked up one time. It may be a read error: a sequence one base away is much more abundant. This sequence joins TRBV20-1 and TRBJ2-7; D is perhaps TRBD2 (5 bases). The CDR3 contains 16 residues. The V end was cut by 1 base, the J end by 4 bases, with 20 bases between. CDR1 DFQATT and CDR2 SNEGSKA come from the germline V gene (reference sequence). CDR3 DNA: TGCAGTGCTAGAGTCCGCGACCGGGGAGAACGTTACGAGCAGTACTTC. Its translation: CSARVRDRGERYEQYF.

V is TRBV30 and J is TRBJ1-5; 7 bases line up with TRBD1. Per germline, CDR1 GTSNPN and CDR2 SVGIG (reference sequence). Trimming cost V 1 base and J 0 bases; bases outside gene matches: 9. The CDR3 has 17 amino acids. The CDR3, as DNA: TGTGCCTGGAGTGGGACAGGAGGGGCCTATAGCAATCAGCCCCAGCATTTT. This translates into CAWSGTGGAYSNQPQHF.

In this sample, this clonotype turned up many times. This chain uses TRBV7-2 with TRBJ2-1; TRBD2 aligns across 8 bases. V lost 1 base and J lost 9; bases outside the gene matches: 14. This CDR3 has 17 residues. The germline V gene has CDR1 SGHTA and CDR2 FQGNSA. The CDR3 DNA sequence: TGTGCCAGCAGCTTAGGGTCGTCCCGGGGGGGCCTTCGTGAGCAGTTCTTC. Its translation is CASSLGSSRGGLREQFF. Full variable domain (outside the CDR3, taken from reference TRBV7-2 and TRBJ2-1): GAGVSQSPSNKVTEKGKDVELRCDPISGHTALYWYRQSLGQGLEFLIYFQGNSAPDKSGLPSDRFSAERTGGSVSTLTIQRTQQEDSAVYLCASSLGSSRGGLREQFFGPGTRLTVL.

The rearrangement uses TRBV5-1 and TRBJ2-1, with TRBD2 identical over 8 bases. The J call is doubtful: the DNA matches TRBJ2-7 better. The CDR3 is made up of 14 amino acids. Per the germline V gene, CDR1 is SGHRS and CDR2 is YFSETQ. The CDR3 loop reads CASSWGTSVYEQYF. The CDR3 DNA reads as TGCGCCAGCAGCTGGGGGACTAGTGTATACGAGCAGTACTTC.

This clonotype was observed many times. This sequence joins TRBV7-2 and TRBJ2-3; 11 positions agree with TRBD2. The germline CDR1 and CDR2 sequences are SGHTA and FQGNSA. This CDR3 region has 18 residues. Trimming removed 2 bases from V and 6 bases from J; junction bases left unmatched: 13. The DNA of the CDR3 is TGTGCCAGCAGCTTATATGGGCTAGCGGGGGGACTGACGGATACGCAGTATTTT. Translated, it gives CASSLYGLAGGLTDTQYF.

Remarks on this clonotype: The junction departs from germline at one end; a sequencing error may be responsible. The chain links TRBV12-3 or TRBV12-4 to TRBJ1-6, with TRBD1 matching 7 bases. This CDR3 comprises 17 residues. CDR3 region: CASSLVRQGGLYSPRHF. Written as DNA, the CDR3 is TGTGCCAGCAGTTTAGTGCGGCAGGGGGGATTATATTCACCCCGCCACTTT.

The chain uses TRBV7-6 and TRBJ2-7; D call uncertain. V lost 5 bases and J lost 7, with 15 bases in between. CDR3 length equals 13 residues. The germline V gene has CDR1 SGHVS and CDR2 FNYEAQ. CDR3 amino acids: CASSASILGEQYF. The CDR3 DNA follows: TGTGCCAGCAGCGCTTCCATACTGGGGGAGCAGTACTTC.

About this clonotype itself: A clone one base away is much larger, so this may be a read error. This sequence joins TRBV28 and TRBJ2-3, with 9 bases matching TRBD2. The germline V gene has CDR1 MDHEN and CDR2 SYDVKM. CDR3 length equals 15 residues. CDR3: CASSFLAGSSDMQYF. CDR3 DNA sequence: TGTGCCAGCAGTTTCCTAGCGGGGTCCTCAGATATGCAGTATTTT.

V gene TRBV20-1 combines with J gene TRBJ1-3; D gene ambiguous. The germline CDR1 and CDR2 sequences are DFQATT and SNEGSKA (reference sequence). The V and J ends lost 0 bases and 0 bases respectively, with 9 bases between them. The CDR3 length is 15 residues. Written as DNA, the CDR3 is TGCAGTGCTAGAGATCTCGACTACTCTGGAAACACCATATATTTT. It translates to CSARDLDYSGNTIYF.

This clonotype was picked up many times. The rearrangement links TRBV24-1 to TRBJ2-1; 9 positions agree with TRBD2. The CDR3 is 15 residues long. Germline V gives CDR1 KGHDR, CDR2 SFDVKD. The junction had 11 bases not matched to a gene; V was cut back by 7 bases and J by 8 bases. CDR3 sequence: CATSGRAGGPDEQFF. The CDR3 nucleotides read TGTGCCACCAGCGGTCGGGCGGGGGGGCCAGATGAGCAGTTCTTC.

This clonotype was detected a few times. This chain links TRBV20-1 with TRBJ1-1; D not certain. Trimming removed 5 bases from V and 6 bases from J, with 13 bases in between. CDR1 DFQATT and CDR2 SNEGSKA come from the germline V gene (reference sequence). This CDR3 region has 12 residues. CDR3: CSAAGPSPEAFF. The CDR3 region has the DNA TGCAGTGCTGCAGGACCTAGCCCTGAAGCTTTCTTT.

Here the CDR3 DNA reads TGCAGCGTTGAGACAGGCCTCTACGAGCAGTACTTC. Translation gives CSVETGLYEQYF. The chain joins TRBV29-1 to TRBJ2-5, with TRBD1 as a possible D gene (6 bases). The closer fit of TRBJ2-7 to the DNA end suggests the J call may be wrong. CDR1 is SQVTM, CDR2 ANQGSEA, per germline. The CDR3 sequence is 12 residues long.

Regarding this clonotype: A much bigger clone sits one base away, suggesting this may be a read error. This sequence joins TRBV27 and TRBJ2-7; maybe TRBD1 (5 bases). The V and J ends lost 2 bases and 2 bases respectively, with 22 bases between them. The CDR3 sequence is 18 residues long. Germline CDR1 MNHEY, CDR2 SMNVEV (reference sequence). CDR3 region: CASSLRPIATDEAYEQYF. The CDR3 coding sequence is TGTGCCAGCAGTTTACGTCCTATCGCGACAGATGAAGCCTACGAGCAGTACTTC.

This clonotype was counted ten times or more. V gene TRBV6-2 or TRBV6-3 combines with J gene TRBJ1-2; a weak D match, TRBD1 (6 bases). The CDR3 spans 13 residues. Trimming cost V 5 bases and J 3 bases, with 10 bases left between them. Germline lookup yields CDR1 MNHEY and CDR2 SVGEGT. The CDR3 bases are TGTGCCAGCAGTGCCGGGACATACTATGGCTACACCTTC. As protein: CASSAGTYYGYTF.

At least ten counts were recorded for this clonotype. The V and J genes are TRBV20-1 and TRBJ2-5; the match to TRBD1 covers 9 bases. The ends lost 6 bases at V and 10 bases at J; junction bases unmatched: 15. The CDR3 length is 14 residues. Germline CDR1 DFQATT, CDR2 SNEGSKA (reference sequence). CDR3: CSAETSGTGRDQYF. The CDR3 nucleotides are TGCAGTGCAGAAACCTCCGGGACAGGGAGGGACCAGTACTTC.

This clonotype was detected many times. This rearrangement joins TRBV7-2 to TRBJ2-5; TRBD1 might be the D (6 bases). The CDR3 sequence is 15 residues long. Trimming removed 5 bases at V and 11 bases at J, with 24 bases between. CDR1 and CDR2 (germline): SGHTA, FQGNSA. The CDR3 is CASSQTARRGIGQYF. CDR3 DNA: TGTGCCAGCAGCCAGACCGCTAGAAGGGGGATCGGGCAGTACTTC.

This clonotype was seen at least ten times. The rearrangement joins TRBV4-3 to TRBJ1-2, with D perhaps matching TRBD1 (6 bases). The germline V gene has CDR1 LGHNA and CDR2 YSLEER. The CDR3 runs to 15 residues. Trimming took 0 bases from V and 6 from J, leaving 14 bases between them. CDR3 coding DNA: TGCGCCAGCAGCCAAGATTGGGACACGGGTAATGGCTACACCTTC. Translation gives CASSQDWDTGNGYTF.

There are a few counts of this clonotype. This rearrangement joins TRBV2 to TRBJ2-3, with D maybe TRBD2 (7 bases). V dropped 2 bases and J dropped 3 bases, with 15 bases sitting between them. The germline V gene encodes CDR1 SNHLY and CDR2 FYNNEI. The CDR3 contains 16 residues. The CDR3 is CASSERGGASTDTQYF. The CDR3 DNA reads as TGTGCCAGCAGTGAAAGGGGGGGGGCCAGTACAGATACGCAGTATTTT.

A single count supports this clonotype. A much larger clone sits a single nucleotide away, making a read error possible. The chain has TRBV12-3 or TRBV12-4 and TRBJ1-6; 7 bases fit TRBD1. The length of the CDR3 is 15 residues. CDR3 sequence: CASSPRTGRDSPPHF. CDR3 nucleotides: TGTGCCAGCAGTCCCCGGACAGGTCGAGATTCACCCCCCCACTTT.

This clonotype has more than one count but fewer than ten. The chain carries TRBV20-1 and TRBJ1-1; D not resolved. V lost 6 bases and J 6 bases, leaving 14 bases between the germline ends. Germline V CDR1 and CDR2: DFQATT, SNEGSKA (reference sequence). This CDR3 contains 12 residues. The DNA for the CDR3 is TGCAGTGCCAGCGCTGTGGAGGCTGAAGCTTTCTTT. This translates into CSASAVEAEAFF.

This clonotype appeared a few times. J is TRBJ1-2 and V is TRBV6-2 or TRBV6-3; D gene uncertain. The length of the CDR3 is 12 residues. Trimming left V 8 bases short and J 8 bases short, with 15 bases between. Germline values: CDR1 MNHEY, CDR2 SVGEGT. The CDR3 sequence: CASARAPEGYTF. Written as DNA, the CDR3 is TGTGCCAGCGCTCGGGCCCCGGAAGGCTACACCTTC.

This clonotype was counted a few times. The V and J genes are TRBV5-5 and TRBJ1-1; D may be TRBD1 (5 bases). From germline, CDR1 is SGHKS and CDR2 YYEKEE (reference sequence). The CDR3 runs to 15 residues. V was trimmed by 4 bases and J by 4 bases, leaving 17 bases between them. The CDR3 loop is CASSVYGVGGTEAFF. The DNA for the CDR3 is TGTGCCAGCAGCGTGTACGGGGTCGGGGGCACTGAAGCTTTCTTT.

This clonotype was detected ten times or more. V usage is TRBV29-1 and J usage is TRBJ2-3; D may correspond to TRBD1 or TRBD2 (5 bases each). Between the trimmed V and J ends, which lost 5 bases and 2 bases, there was a span of 11 bases. Germline loops: CDR1 SQVTM, CDR2 ANQGSEA. The CDR3 contains 13 residues. This CDR3 reads CSVYEGPTDTQYF. CDR3 bases: TGCAGCGTTTACGAGGGACCCACAGATACGCAGTATTTT.

This clonotype was picked up a small number of times. V gene TRBV14 combines with J gene TRBJ2-1; 8 nucleotides line up with TRBD1. The CDR3 contains 16 residues. With V trimmed by 1 base and J by 8 bases, 10 bases remained unmatched. CDR1 SGHDN and CDR2 FVKESK come from the germline V gene. CDR3 loop: CASSQGDRGHRDEQFF. As DNA, the CDR3 is TGTGCCAGCAGCCAAGGCGACAGGGGTCATAGGGATGAGCAGTTCTTC.

Turning to this clonotype: This could be a read error, since a much larger clone is one nucleotide away. The chain recombines TRBV7-2 with TRBJ2-7; D is possibly TRBD1 or TRBD2 (5 bases each). The length of the CDR3 is 16 residues. Trimming cost V 3 bases and J 7 bases, with 22 bases left between them. Germline loops: CDR1 SGHTA, CDR2 FQGNSA. The DNA for the CDR3 is TGTGCCAGCAGCTTCGGGACCGCTCGACTCTACAATGAGCAGTACTTC. Translation gives CASSFGTARLYNEQYF.

At least ten counts were recorded for this clonotype. The CDR3 region is CASSSGLAGPSYEQYF. In DNA, the CDR3 is TGTGCCAGCAGTTCGGGACTAGCGGGGCCCTCCTACGAGCAGTACTTC. The chain is built from TRBV12-3 or TRBV12-4 and TRBJ2-7, with 13 bases aligning to TRBD2. The CDR3 runs 16 residues. Unmatched junction bases numbered 3, after V lost 4 bases and J lost 0 bases.